A single sample gave rise to the 29 T cell receptor beta chains below, sequenced in a study of monozygotic twins with inflammatory bowel disease. TCRdb re-called the 5' RACE reads and catalogs CDR3 proteins one per entry, DNA excluded. The repertoire table contains more than 350,000 distinct CDR3 sequences. The sequencing input was blood. All receptors come from a human donor with ulcerative colitis or Crohn's disease, or a healthy co-twin of an affected twin (not recorded which).

V usage is TRBV4-2 and J usage is TRBJ2-7; the D call from TCRdb, TRBD1, cannot be confirmed without DNA. Germline-derived CDR1 and CDR2 are LGHNA and YNFKEQ. This CDR3 comprises 15 residues. CDR3 protein: CASSQNRDIAYEQYF.

The J gene is TRBJ1-4, the V gene TRBV20-1. Germline V gives CDR1 DFQATT, CDR2 SNEGSKA (reference sequence). The CDR3 is made up of 16 amino acids. The CDR3 sequence is CSAKGAGPNGAEKLFF.

J is TRBJ2-3 and V is TRBV7-2; TCRdb selects TRBD2, and the lack of DNA leaves this call unchecked. Germline CDR1 is SGHTA and CDR2 is FQGNSA. The CDR3 extends over 16 amino acids. Here the CDR3 reads CASSFVLAAHTDTQYF.

CDR3: CASSSGLSGNEQFF. The chain carries TRBV11-1 and TRBJ2-1; checking the TCRdb D call of TRBD2 is not possible without DNA. Germline V lookup: CDR1 SGHAT, CDR2 FQDESV (reference sequence). The CDR3 contains 14 residues.

The chain couples TRBV20-1 to TRBJ2-1; TCRdb's assignment of TRBD2 cannot be checked, as there is no DNA. The germline V gene has CDR1 DFQATT and CDR2 SNEGSKA (reference sequence). CDR3 length: 14 amino acids. Here the CDR3 reads CSAPGDYGVGEQFF.

The chain couples TRBV20-1 to TRBJ2-7; TCRdb names TRBD1, which stays unverified in the absence of DNA. This CDR3 comprises 13 residues. CDR1 is DFQATT, CDR2 SNEGSKA, per germline (reference sequence). The CDR3 reads CSASGTGGYEQYF.

This CDR3 is CASSWTGLPTEAFF. The rearrangement joins TRBV6-6 to TRBJ1-1; TCRdb names TRBD1, which stays unverified in the absence of DNA. Germline V gene lookup returns CDR1 MNHNY and CDR2 SVGAGI (reference sequence). This CDR3 is built from 14 residues.

The chain's CDR3 is CSARLAGNTDTQYF. The rearrangement links TRBV20-1 to TRBJ2-3; there is no DNA to check the TCRdb D call of TRBD2. Germline CDR1 and CDR2: DFQATT and SNEGSKA (reference sequence). The CDR3 has 14 amino acids.

This rearrangement joins TRBV20-1 to TRBJ2-4; TCRdb proposes TRBD2, but this gene call is untestable without DNA. The CDR3 runs 13 residues. Germline V gene sequence: CDR1 DFQATT, CDR2 SNEGSKA (reference sequence). CDR3 in amino acids: CSARDRTTNIQYF.

This chain uses TRBV3-1 with TRBJ1-4. Germline CDR1 reads LGHDT; CDR2 reads YNNKEL (reference sequence). There are 15 residues in the CDR3. The CDR3 sequence is CASSRSTVTGEKLFF.

This chain's CDR3 is CSARDSGNPEQYF. The chain joins TRBV29-1 to TRBJ2-7; checking the TCRdb D call of TRBD2 is not possible without DNA. This CDR3 has 13 residues. Per germline, CDR1 SQVTM and CDR2 ANQGSEA.

The rearrangement links TRBV18 to TRBJ2-7; TCRdb's D gene call, TRBD1, goes unchecked for lack of DNA. The germline CDR1 and CDR2 sequences are KGHSH and LQKENI. The CDR3 is 18 residues long. This CDR3 reads CASSPNSGVGGNPYEQYF.

The V and J genes are TRBV24-1 and TRBJ2-1; with no DNA, the TCRdb D assignment of TRBD1 cannot be verified. Germline V gene data show CDR1 as KGHDR and CDR2 as SFDVKD. There are 15 residues in the CDR3. The CDR3 here is CATSDAGTAYNEQFF.

The J gene is TRBJ2-2, the V gene TRBV20-1; the TRBD2 assignment by TCRdb is unverifiable without DNA. Germline V CDR1 and CDR2: DFQATT, SNEGSKA (reference sequence). The CDR3 consists of 18 residues. CDR3 sequence reads: CSARDPAGTSGNTGELFF.

This chain joins TRBV13 and TRBJ2-1; TCRdb names TRBD1, which stays unverified in the absence of DNA. CDR3 length: 12 amino acids. Germline V CDR1 and CDR2: PRHDT, FYEKMQ (reference sequence). The CDR3 loop reads CASSRQGNEQFF. The full variable domain, rest sourced from reference TRBV13 and TRBJ2-1, is AAGVIQSPRHLIKEKRETATLKCYPIPRHDTVYWYQQGPGQDPQFLISFYEKMQSDKGSIPDRFSAQQFSDYHSELNMSSLELGDSALYFCASSRQGNEQFFGPGTRLTVL.

This rearrangement joins TRBV5-1 to TRBJ2-7. The CDR3 runs 14 residues. Germline CDR1 reads SGHRS; CDR2 reads YFSETQ. CDR3 region: CASSLDGVPYEQYF.

The genes are TRBV5-1 and TRBJ2-1; TCRdb picks TRBD1, but there is no DNA to check that call. Germline V CDR1 and CDR2: SGHRS, YFSETQ. CDR3 length equals 16 residues. CDR3 residues: CASSWTVRVGTNEQFF.

The rearrangement uses TRBV18 and TRBJ1-6; TCRdb's D call of TRBD1 is untestable without DNA. The CDR3 is 17 residues long. Germline loops: CDR1 KGHSH, CDR2 LQKENI. The CDR3 sequence: CASSPPTAGSYSSPLHF.

The CDR3 sequence: CASSQDHGGSYNEQFF. This rearrangement joins TRBV4-1 to TRBJ2-1; TCRdb gives TRBD1 as the D gene, but with no DNA this cannot be confirmed. CDR1 and CDR2 from the germline V gene are MGHRA and YSYEKL. The CDR3 contains 16 residues.

The chain is built from TRBV20-1 and TRBJ2-2; no DNA is available, so the TRBD1 call from TCRdb remains unchecked. The CDR3 has 14 residues. Germline V gene sequence: CDR1 DFQATT, CDR2 SNEGSKA (reference sequence). The CDR3 sequence is CSSRGQTNTGELFF.

This chain uses TRBV3-1 with TRBJ1-2; with no DNA, the TCRdb D assignment of TRBD1 cannot be verified. The CDR3 is made up of 16 amino acids. The germline CDR1 and CDR2 sequences are LGHDT and YNNKEL (reference sequence). CDR3: CASSQGYRGRNGGYTF.

V gene TRBV6-1 combines with J gene TRBJ1-5. Germline values: CDR1 MNHNS, CDR2 SASEGT. CDR3 length: 15 residues. The CDR3 loop is CASILAVYSNQPQHF.

The chain recombines TRBV5-6 with TRBJ2-1; as DNA is missing, the TRBD2 call by TCRdb cannot be tested. CDR3 size: 15 residues. Germline values: CDR1 SGHDT, CDR2 YYEEEE. The CDR3: CASSLAAGGPNEQFF. Variable domain in full (rest from reference TRBV5-6 and TRBJ2-1): DAGVTQSPTHLIKTRGQQVTLRCSPKSGHDTVSWYQQALGQGPQFIFQYYEEEERQRGNFPDRFSGHQFPNYSSELNVNALLLGDSALYLCASSLAAGGPNEQFFGPGTRLTVL.

The chain carries TRBV5-6 and TRBJ2-7; TCRdb picks TRBD1, but there is no DNA to check that call. There are 15 residues in the CDR3. CDR1 is SGHDT, CDR2 YYEEEE, per germline. CDR3 sequence reads: CASSLGSQGASEQYF.

The gene calls are TRBV15 and TRBJ2-1; TCRdb lists TRBD1, though no DNA is available to test this call. This CDR3 spans 15 amino acids. Germline V gene lookup returns CDR1 LNHNV and CDR2 YYDKDF (reference sequence). The CDR3 reads CATSRKGQTYNEQFF. The variable domain in full, with the rest retrieved from reference TRBV15 and TRBJ2-1, is DAMVIQNPRYQVTQFGKPVTLSCSQTLNHNVMYWYQQKSSQAPKLLFHYYDKDFNNEADTPDNFQSRRPNTSFCFLDIRSPGLGDTAMYLCATSRKGQTYNEQFFGPGTRLTVL.

The rearrangement links TRBV3-1 to TRBJ2-3; the TRBD2 assignment by TCRdb is unverifiable without DNA. The CDR3 sequence is 18 residues long. Per germline, CDR1 LGHDT and CDR2 YNNKEL (reference sequence). CDR3 sequence: CASSQDFLLAYRTDTQYF.

The chain couples TRBV28 to TRBJ2-2. CDR3 size: 13 residues. Germline V gives CDR1 MDHEN, CDR2 SYDVKM. The CDR3 loop reads CASKDLSTGELFF.

The chain recombines TRBV5-1 with TRBJ1-1; the D gene TCRdb calls, TRBD1, cannot be checked with no DNA. The CDR3 is 16 residues long. The germline gives CDR1 SGHRS, CDR2 YFSETQ. The CDR3 reads CASSLADNLGGTEAFF.

This chain connects TRBV30 to TRBJ2-3; TCRdb outputs TRBD2, but without DNA this stays unchecked. Germline CDR1 reads GTSNPN; CDR2 reads SVGIG (reference sequence). The CDR3 runs 14 residues. The CDR3: CAWTLAGWTDTQYF.